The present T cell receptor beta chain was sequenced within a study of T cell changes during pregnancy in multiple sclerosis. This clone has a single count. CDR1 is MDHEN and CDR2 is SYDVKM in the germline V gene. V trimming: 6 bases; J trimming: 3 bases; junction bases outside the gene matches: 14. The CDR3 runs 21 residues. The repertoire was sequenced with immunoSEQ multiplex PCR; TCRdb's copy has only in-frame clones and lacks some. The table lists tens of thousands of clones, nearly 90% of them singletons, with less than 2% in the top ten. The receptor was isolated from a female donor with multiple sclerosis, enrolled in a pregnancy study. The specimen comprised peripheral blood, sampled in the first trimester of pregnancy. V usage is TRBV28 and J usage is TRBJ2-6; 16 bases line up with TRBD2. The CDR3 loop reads CASRNPRGLAGGPIGANVLTF. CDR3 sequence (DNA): TGTGCCAGCAGAAATCCCCGGGGACTAGCGGGAGGGCCGATTGGGGCCAACGTCCTGACTTTC.